This T cell receptor (beta chain) was identified in a study of T cell responses to AZD1222 COVID-19 vaccine. Comment on this clone: Its antigen is not known.

Study-wide points: Donors in the cohort were predominantly white British and more often female, and clonal diversity was possibly underestimated.

Germline V gene lookup returns CDR1 MDHEN and CDR2 SYDVKM. The CDR3 covers 15 residues. V was pared by 2 bases and J by 3 bases, with 10 bases between. Using immunoSEQ multiplex PCR, the repertoire was profiled, and TCRdb retains in-frame clones only, with some absent. The table records about 150,000 clones, roughly 90% of them present only once. J is TRBJ2-2 and V is TRBV28, with D tentatively TRBD2 (5 bases). Sequencing was performed on peripheral blood, taken 28 days after the second AZD1222 dose. This TCR came from an adult who received the AZD1222 COVID-19 vaccine. CDR3 coding DNA: TGTGCCAGCAGTTTAACCCGACTATACACCGGGGAGCTGTTTTTT. This translates into CASSLTRLYTGELFF.